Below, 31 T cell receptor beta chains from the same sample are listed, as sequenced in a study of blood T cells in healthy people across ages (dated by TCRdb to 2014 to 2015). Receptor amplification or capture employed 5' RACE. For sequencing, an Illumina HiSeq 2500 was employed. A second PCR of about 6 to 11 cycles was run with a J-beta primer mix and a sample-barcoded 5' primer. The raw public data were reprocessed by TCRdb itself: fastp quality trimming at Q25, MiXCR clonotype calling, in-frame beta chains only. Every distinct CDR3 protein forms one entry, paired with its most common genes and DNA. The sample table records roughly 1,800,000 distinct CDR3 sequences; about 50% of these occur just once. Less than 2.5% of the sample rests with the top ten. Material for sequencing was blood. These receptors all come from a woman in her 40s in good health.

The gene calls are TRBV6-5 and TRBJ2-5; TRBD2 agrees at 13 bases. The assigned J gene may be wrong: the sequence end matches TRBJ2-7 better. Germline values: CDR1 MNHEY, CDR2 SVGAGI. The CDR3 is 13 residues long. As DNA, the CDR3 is TGTGCCAGCGGACTAGCGGGGGTTTACGAGCAGTACTTC. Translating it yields CASGLAGVYEQYF.

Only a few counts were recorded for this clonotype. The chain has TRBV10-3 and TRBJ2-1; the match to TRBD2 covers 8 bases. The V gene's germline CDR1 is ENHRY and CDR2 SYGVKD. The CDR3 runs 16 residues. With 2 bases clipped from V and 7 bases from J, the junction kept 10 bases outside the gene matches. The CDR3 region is CAISENGLAIGNEQFF. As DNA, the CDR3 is TGTGCCATCAGTGAGAATGGACTAGCAATTGGTAATGAGCAGTTCTTC.

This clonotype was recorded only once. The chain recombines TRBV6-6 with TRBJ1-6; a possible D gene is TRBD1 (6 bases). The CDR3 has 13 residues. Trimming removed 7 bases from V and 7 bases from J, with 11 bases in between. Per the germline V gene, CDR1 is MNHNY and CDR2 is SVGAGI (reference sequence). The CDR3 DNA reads TGTGCCAGCAAGACAGGTTCGAATTCACCCCTCCACTTT. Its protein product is CASKTGSNSPLHF.

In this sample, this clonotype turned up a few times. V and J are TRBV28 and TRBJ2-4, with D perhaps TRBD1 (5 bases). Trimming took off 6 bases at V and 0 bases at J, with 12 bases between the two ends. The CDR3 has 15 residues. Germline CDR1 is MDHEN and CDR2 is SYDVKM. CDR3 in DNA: TGTGCCAGCAGGGGGCAGGTTATAGCCAAAAACATTCAGTACTTC. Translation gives CASRGQVIAKNIQYF.

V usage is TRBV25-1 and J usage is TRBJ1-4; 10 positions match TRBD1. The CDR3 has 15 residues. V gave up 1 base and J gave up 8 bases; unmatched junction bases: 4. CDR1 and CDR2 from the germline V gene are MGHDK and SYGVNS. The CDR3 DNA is TGTGCCAGCAGTGAATTGGGACAGGGGCAGGAAAAACTGTTTTTT. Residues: CASSELGQGQEKLFF.

CDR3 nucleotides: TGTGCCAGCAGTTTTGGCAGGGTGGCGCAGACCCAGTACTTC. It codes for CASSFGRVAQTQYF. The chain uses TRBV27 and TRBJ2-5, with a possible D match to TRBD1 (5 bases). The germline V gene has CDR1 MNHEY and CDR2 SMNVEV (reference sequence). This CDR3 has 14 amino acids. The ends were cut back, 3 bases at V and 6 bases at J, with 14 bases in the middle.

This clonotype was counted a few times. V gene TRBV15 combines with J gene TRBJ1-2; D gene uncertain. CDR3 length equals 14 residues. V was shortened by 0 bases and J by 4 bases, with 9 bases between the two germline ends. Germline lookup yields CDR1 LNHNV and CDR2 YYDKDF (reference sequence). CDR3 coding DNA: TGTGCCACCAGCAGAGATAAAGGGCCCTATGGCTACACCTTC. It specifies CATSRDKGPYGYTF. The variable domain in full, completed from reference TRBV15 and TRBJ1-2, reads DAMVIQNPRYQVTQFGKPVTLSCSQTLNHNVMYWYQQKSSQAPKLLFHYYDKDFNNEADTPDNFQSRRPNTSFCFLDIRSPGLGDTAMYLCATSRDKGPYGYTFGSGTRLTVV.

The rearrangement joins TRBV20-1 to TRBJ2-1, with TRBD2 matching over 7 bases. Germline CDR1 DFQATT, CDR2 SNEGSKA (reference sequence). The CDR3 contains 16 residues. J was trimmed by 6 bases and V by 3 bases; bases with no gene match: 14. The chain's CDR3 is CSASSWRGTPVNEQFF. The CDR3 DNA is TGCAGTGCTAGTTCTTGGCGGGGGACCCCTGTCAATGAGCAGTTCTTC.

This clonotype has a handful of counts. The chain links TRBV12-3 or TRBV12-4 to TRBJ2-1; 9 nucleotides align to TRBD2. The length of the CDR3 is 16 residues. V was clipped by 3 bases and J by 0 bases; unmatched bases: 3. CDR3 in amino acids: CASSFLAGSSYNEQFF. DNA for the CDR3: TGTGCCAGCAGTTTTCTAGCGGGAAGCTCCTACAATGAGCAGTTCTTC.

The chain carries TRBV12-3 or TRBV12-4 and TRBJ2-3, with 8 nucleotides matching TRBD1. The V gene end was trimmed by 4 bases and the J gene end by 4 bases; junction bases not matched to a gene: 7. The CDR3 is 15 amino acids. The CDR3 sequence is CASSYGQGQADTQYF. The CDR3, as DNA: TGTGCCAGCAGTTACGGACAGGGTCAGGCAGATACGCAGTATTTT.

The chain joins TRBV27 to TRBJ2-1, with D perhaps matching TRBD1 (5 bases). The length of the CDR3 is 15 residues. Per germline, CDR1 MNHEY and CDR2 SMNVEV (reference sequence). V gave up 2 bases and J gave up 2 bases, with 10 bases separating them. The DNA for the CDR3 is TGTGCCAGCAGTTTACCAGGGAATGCCTACAATGAGCAGTTCTTC. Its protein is CASSLPGNAYNEQFF.

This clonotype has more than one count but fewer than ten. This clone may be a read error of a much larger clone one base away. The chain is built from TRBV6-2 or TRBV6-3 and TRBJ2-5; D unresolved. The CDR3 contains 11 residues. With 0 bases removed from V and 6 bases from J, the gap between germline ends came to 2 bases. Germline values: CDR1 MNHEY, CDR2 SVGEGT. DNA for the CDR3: TGTGCCAGCAGTTACTCGCAGACCCAGTACTTC. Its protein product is CASSYSQTQYF.

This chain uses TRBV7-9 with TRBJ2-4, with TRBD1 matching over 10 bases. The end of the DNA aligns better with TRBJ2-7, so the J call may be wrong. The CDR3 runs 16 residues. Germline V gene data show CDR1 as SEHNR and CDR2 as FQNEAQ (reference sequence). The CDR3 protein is CASSLADRGLRGEQYF. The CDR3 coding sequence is TGTGCCAGCAGCTTAGCCGACAGGGGGCTAAGGGGCGAGCAGTACTTC.

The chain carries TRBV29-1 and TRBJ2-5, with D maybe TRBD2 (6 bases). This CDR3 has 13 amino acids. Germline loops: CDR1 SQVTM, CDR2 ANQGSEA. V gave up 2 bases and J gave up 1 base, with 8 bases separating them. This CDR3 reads CSVETGGQETQYF. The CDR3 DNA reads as TGCAGCGTTGAAACCGGGGGCCAAGAGACCCAGTACTTC.

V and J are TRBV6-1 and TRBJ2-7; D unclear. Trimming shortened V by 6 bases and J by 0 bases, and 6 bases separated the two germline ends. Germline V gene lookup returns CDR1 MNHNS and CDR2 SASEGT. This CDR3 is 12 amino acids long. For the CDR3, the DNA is TGTGCCAGCAGGGTCTTCTCCTACGAGCAGTACTTC. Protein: CASRVFSYEQYF.

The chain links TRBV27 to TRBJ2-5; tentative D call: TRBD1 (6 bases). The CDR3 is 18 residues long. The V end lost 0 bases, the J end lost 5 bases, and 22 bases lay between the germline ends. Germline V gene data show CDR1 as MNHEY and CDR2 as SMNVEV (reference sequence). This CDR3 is CASSLSYAQGSMEETQYF. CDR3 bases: TGTGCCAGCAGTTTATCGTATGCGCAGGGGAGTATGGAGGAGACCCAGTACTTC.

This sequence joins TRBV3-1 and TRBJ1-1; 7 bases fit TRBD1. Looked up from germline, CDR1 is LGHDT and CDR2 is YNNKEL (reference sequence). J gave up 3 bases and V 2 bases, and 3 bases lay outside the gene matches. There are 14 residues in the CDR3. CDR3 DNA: TGTGCCAGCAGCCAAACCGGGACAGACACTGAAGCTTTCTTT. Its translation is CASSQTGTDTEAFF.

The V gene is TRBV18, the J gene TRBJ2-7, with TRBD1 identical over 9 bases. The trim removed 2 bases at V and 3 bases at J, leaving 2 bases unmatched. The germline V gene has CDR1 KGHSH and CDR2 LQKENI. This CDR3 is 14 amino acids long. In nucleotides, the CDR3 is TGTGCCAGCTCACCAGGGGACAGGGACTACGAGCAGTACTTC. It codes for CASSPGDRDYEQYF.

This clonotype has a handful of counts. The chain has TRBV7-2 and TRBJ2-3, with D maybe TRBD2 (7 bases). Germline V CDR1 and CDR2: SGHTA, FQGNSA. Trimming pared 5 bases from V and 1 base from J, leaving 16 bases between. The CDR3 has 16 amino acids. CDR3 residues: CASSRWGGLGTDTQYF. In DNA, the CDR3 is TGTGCCAGCAGCCGCTGGGGGGGGCTTGGCACAGATACGCAGTATTTT.

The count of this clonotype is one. CDR3: CSARDLDRGLCGYTF. As DNA, the CDR3 is TGCAGTGCTAGAGATCTAGACAGGGGGCTTTGTGGCTACACCTTC. The gene calls are TRBV20-1 and TRBJ1-2, with TRBD1 matching over 10 bases. The CDR3 totals 15 residues. Per the germline V gene, CDR1 is DFQATT and CDR2 is SNEGSKA (reference sequence). The junction had 8 bases not matched to a gene; V was cut back by 0 bases and J by 7 bases.

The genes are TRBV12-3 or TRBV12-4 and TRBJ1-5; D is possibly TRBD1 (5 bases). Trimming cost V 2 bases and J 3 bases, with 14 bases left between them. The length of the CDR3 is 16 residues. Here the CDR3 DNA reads TGTGCCAGCAGTTTAAGGGAGGGGAGTTTCAATCAGCCCCAGCATTTT. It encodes CASSLREGSFNQPQHF.

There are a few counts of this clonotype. This CDR3 reads CASSYVQFGQGVADTQYF. The DNA for the CDR3 is TGCGCCAGCAGCTACGTGCAATTTGGACAGGGTGTAGCAGATACGCAGTATTTT. V and J are TRBV5-1 and TRBJ2-3; the match to TRBD1 covers 8 bases. CDR1 is SGHRS and CDR2 is YFSETQ in the germline V gene. The J segment lost 4 bases and the V segment lost 3 bases, leaving 16 bases of the junction unmatched. This CDR3 is 18 amino acids long.

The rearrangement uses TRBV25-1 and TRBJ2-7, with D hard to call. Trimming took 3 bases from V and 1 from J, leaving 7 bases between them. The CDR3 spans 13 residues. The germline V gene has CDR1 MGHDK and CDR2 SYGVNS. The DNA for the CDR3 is TGTGCCAGCAGTGACGTCAGTTCCTACGAGCAGTACTTC. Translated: CASSDVSSYEQYF.

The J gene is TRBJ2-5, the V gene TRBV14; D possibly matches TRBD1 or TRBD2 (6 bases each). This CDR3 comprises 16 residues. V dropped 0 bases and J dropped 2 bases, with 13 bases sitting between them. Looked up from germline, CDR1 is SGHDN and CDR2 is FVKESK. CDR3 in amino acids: CASSQDGRGPQETQYF. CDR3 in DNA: TGTGCCAGCAGCCAAGATGGACGGGGGCCACAAGAGACCCAGTACTTC.

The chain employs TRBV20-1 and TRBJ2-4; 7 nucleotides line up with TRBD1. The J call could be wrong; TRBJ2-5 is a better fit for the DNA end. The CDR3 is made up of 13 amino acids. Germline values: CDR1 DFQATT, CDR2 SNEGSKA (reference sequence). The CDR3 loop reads CNYPQGRQETQYF. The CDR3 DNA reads TGCAATTATCCACAGGGGCGCCAAGAGACCCAGTACTTC.

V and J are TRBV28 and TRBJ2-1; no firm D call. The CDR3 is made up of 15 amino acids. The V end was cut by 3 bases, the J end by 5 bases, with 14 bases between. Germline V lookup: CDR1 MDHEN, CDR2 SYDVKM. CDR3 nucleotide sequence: TGTGCCAGCAGTTTTGGGTCAAGCCTAAACAATGAGCAGTTCTTC. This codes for CASSFGSSLNNEQFF. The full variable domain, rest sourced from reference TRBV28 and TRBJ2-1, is DVKVTQSSRYLVKRTGEKVFLECVQDMDHENMFWYRQDPGLGLRLIYFSYDVKMKEKGDIPEGYSVSREKKERFSLILESASTNQTSMYLCASSFGSSLNNEQFFGPGTRLTVL.

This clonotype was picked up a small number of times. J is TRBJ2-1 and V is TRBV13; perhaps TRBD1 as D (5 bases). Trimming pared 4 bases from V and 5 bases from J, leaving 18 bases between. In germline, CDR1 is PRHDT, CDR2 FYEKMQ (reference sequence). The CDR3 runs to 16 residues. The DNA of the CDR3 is TGTGCCAGCAGCTACGCACTGGGGCAGGGAAACAATGAGCAGTTCTTC. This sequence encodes CASSYALGQGNNEQFF.

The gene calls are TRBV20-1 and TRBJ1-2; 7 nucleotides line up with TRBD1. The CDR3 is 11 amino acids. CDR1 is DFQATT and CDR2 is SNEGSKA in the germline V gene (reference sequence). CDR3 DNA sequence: TGCACTCGGGACAGCAACTATGGCTACACCTTC. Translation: CTRDSNYGYTF.

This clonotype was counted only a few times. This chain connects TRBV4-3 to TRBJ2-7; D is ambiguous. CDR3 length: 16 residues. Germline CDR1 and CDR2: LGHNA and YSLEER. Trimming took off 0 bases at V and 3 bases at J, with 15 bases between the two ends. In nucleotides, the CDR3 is TGCGCCAGCAGCCAAGATAGTGACACGGCTCTCTACGAGCAGTACTTC. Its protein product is CASSQDSDTALYEQYF.

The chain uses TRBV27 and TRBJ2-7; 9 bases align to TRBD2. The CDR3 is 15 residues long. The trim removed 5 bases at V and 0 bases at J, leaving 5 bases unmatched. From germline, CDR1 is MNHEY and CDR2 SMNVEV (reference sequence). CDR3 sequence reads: CASSASSGTSYEQYF. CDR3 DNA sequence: TGTGCCAGCAGTGCTTCTAGCGGGACCTCCTACGAGCAGTACTTC.

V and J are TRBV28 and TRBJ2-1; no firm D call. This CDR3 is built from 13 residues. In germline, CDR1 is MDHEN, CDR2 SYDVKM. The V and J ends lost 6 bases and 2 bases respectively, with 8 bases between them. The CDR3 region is CASSPWAYNEQFF. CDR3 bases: TGTGCCAGCAGCCCATGGGCCTACAATGAGCAGTTCTTC. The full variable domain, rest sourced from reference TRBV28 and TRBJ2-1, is DVKVTQSSRYLVKRTGEKVFLECVQDMDHENMFWYRQDPGLGLRLIYFSYDVKMKEKGDIPEGYSVSREKKERFSLILESASTNQTSMYLCASSPWAYNEQFFGPGTRLTVL.